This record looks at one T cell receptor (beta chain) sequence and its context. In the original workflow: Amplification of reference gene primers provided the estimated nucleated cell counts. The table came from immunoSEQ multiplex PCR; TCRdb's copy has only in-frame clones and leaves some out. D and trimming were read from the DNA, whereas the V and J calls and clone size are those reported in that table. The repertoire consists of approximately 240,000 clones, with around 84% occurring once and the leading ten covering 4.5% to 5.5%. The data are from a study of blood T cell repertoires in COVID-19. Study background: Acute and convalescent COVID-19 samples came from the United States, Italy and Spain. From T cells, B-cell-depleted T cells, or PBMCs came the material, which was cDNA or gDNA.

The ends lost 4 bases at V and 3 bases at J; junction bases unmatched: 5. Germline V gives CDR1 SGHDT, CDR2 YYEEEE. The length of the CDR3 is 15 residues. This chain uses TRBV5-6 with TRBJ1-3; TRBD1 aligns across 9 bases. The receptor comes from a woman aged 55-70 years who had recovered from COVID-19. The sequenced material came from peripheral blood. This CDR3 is CASSAGTGFGNTIYF. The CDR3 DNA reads TGTGCCAGCAGCGCGGGGACAGGGTTTGGAAACACCATATATTTT.